This is a list of T cell receptor beta chains from one sample in a study of T cell responses to AZD1222 COVID-19 vaccine. Method: immunoSEQ multiplex PCR; TCRdb's copy keeps in-frame clones and lacks some. The sample has 100,000 to 150,000 clones, 70% to 90% seen once. Sample: peripheral blood, taken 28 days after the second dose of the MenACWY control vaccine. These receptors originate from an adult who received the MenACWY meningococcal vaccine as a control. Both conserved end residues are part of each CDR3. Expanded clones get a size class; other rows say once, few or many, or leave the size out.

abundance,v_gene,j_gene,CDR3aa
-,TRBV2,TRBJ1-6,CASKGQYNSPLHF
-,TRBV25-1,TRBJ1-2,CASSTVYYGYTF
-,TRBV11-2,TRBJ2-5,CASSPLAGRETQYF
-,TRBV7-8,TRBJ2-4,CASSRGGLAGGVDIQYF
-,TRBV28,TRBJ1-2,CASSLGGNYGYTF
-,TRBV18,TRBJ1-1,CASSPAGDTEAFF
-,TRBV27,TRBJ2-5,CASSLGALNGTQYF
-,TRBV5-1,TRBJ2-2,CASSLAGPAGSLSTGELFF
-,TRBV6-5,TRBJ1-5,CASRRTGKNQPQHF
-,TRBV24-1,TRBJ2-3,CATSETIGSVEQYF
-,TRBV6-4,TRBJ2-2,CAVRAEGTGELFF
-,TRBV7-3,TRBJ2-6,CASSAFGGQHSGANVLTF
once,TRBV28,TRBJ1-2,CASSSGTGGGYGYTF
once,TRBV18,TRBJ2-1,CASSPPRTSGSSYNEQFF
-,TRBV9,TRBJ1-1,CASSVYGQGSTEAFF
-,TRBV30,TRBJ1-6,CAWSVRRGTVSSPLHF
-,TRBV5-8,TRBJ2-7,CASSFNTWGTLYEQYF
-,TRBV3-1/TRBV3-2,TRBJ1-1,CASSQREREAFF
-,TRBV4-2,TRBJ2-1,CASSQALLISSYNEQFF
-,TRBV7-2,TRBJ2-1,CASSLRYRQVQFF
-,TRBV28,TRBJ1-6,CASSGQGSSYNSPLHF
once,TRBV3-1/TRBV3-2,TRBJ2-7,CASTRTGVSYEQYF
-,TRBV7-7,TRBJ2-2,CASSLDSGRADTGELFF
-,TRBV10-3,TRBJ1-2,CAISGGRGVDGYTF
-,TRBV2,TRBJ2-5,CASSKEETQYF
-,TRBV5-1,TRBJ1-1,CASSPPRQGGTEAFF
once,TRBV30,TRBJ2-3,CAWRNSGRGTDTQYF
once,TRBV4-2,TRBJ1-5,CARRDSYSNQPQHF
-,TRBV11-2,TRBJ2-1,CASSELAGVGEQFF
few,TRBV28,TRBJ1-5,CASSLGWSQPQHF
once,TRBV5-1,TRBJ2-5,CASRDSKETQYF
-,TRBV5-5,TRBJ1-2,CASSLFARGEGYTF
few,TRBV4-2,TRBJ1-1,CASSQDGTINTEAFF
-,TRBV6-2/TRBV6-3,TRBJ1-1,CASSYSNYHRDEAFF
-,TRBV19,TRBJ2-3,CASSWREGTQYF
-,TRBV27,TRBJ2-6,CASHRGTSSGANVLTF
-,TRBV5-1,TRBJ2-1,CASSPGTSEKRAYNEQFF
once,TRBV3-1/TRBV3-2,TRBJ2-1,CASSLLWGSSEDEQFF
few,TRBV10-2,TRBJ2-6,CASSPSGANVLTF
-,TRBV7-9,TRBJ1-2,CASSSSDPNYGYTF
-,TRBV28,TRBJ1-4,CASSLGRTGKFEKLFF
-,TRBV5-6,TRBJ2-5,CASSFIADKETQYF
-,TRBV23-1,TRBJ1-2,CASSRQSEGDGYTF
-,TRBV4-1,TRBJ2-1,CASSQGDSLSYNEQFF
-,TRBV13,TRBJ1-2,CASSRTGVGYTF
-,TRBV28,TRBJ1-3,CASSLVGSGNTIYF
-,TRBV6-5,TRBJ2-1,CASSYFPGTGRNEQFF
-,TRBV19,TRBJ2-4,CASSIGRENIQYF
-,TRBV29-1,TRBJ2-2,CSVRQGPDRELFF
-,TRBV7-9,TRBJ2-5,CASSLQETSREETQYF